This TCR beta chain was recovered during a study of cytomegalovirus exposure and HLA in healthy donors. Study-level points and caveats: CMV serostatus was the only recorded immune exposure for donors. There were three CMV-associated chains whose specificity for CMV antigens was confirmed in vitro.

On this clone: The antigen is undetermined.

From germline, CDR1 is MNHEY and CDR2 SVGAGI. The CDR3 runs to 15 residues. With 0 bases clipped from V and 4 bases from J, the junction kept 1 base outside the gene matches. PCR used 60 Vbeta primers and 13 Jbeta primers. This table comes from immunoSEQ multiplex PCR, and its TCRdb copy is limited to in-frame clones, with some not included. The sample carries approximately 200,000 clones, 60% to 80% recorded once. Sequencing was performed on PBMCs. The chain combines TRBV6-5 with TRBJ2-3, with TRBD1 identical over 10 bases. This receptor was obtained from a man aged 18 to 35 in good health and CMV-seronegative. CDR3 sequence: CASSYSTGGADTQYF. For the CDR3, the DNA is TGTGCCAGCAGTTACTCGACAGGGGGCGCAGATACGCAGTATTTT.